Below are 30 T cell receptor beta chains sequenced from a single sample in a study of post-analysis software for immune sequencing data. Built from TCR beta cDNA, the libraries had unique molecular identifiers in them. TCRdb reprocessed the PCR reads with MiXCR, giving one entry per CDR3 protein. Here the sample spans about 160,000 distinct CDR3 sequences, 35% to 40% being singletons. The sample in question was blood, obtained after autologous hematopoietic stem cell transplantation. The origin of the receptors is a girl under 18 with multiple sclerosis.

The rearrangement joins TRBV12-3 or TRBV12-4 to TRBJ2-7; 8 bases are a match to TRBD1. V was clipped by 6 bases and J by 2 bases; unmatched bases: 9. This CDR3 is 15 amino acids long. CDR3 loop: CASSLQTGAPYEQYF. The CDR3 region has the DNA TGTGCCAGCAGCCTACAGACAGGGGCACCCTACGAGCAGTACTTC.

This clonotype was counted a few times. This chain joins TRBV6-4 and TRBJ2-1, with D tentatively TRBD1 or TRBD2 (5 bases each). V was cut by 8 bases and J by 8 bases, with 16 bases left in between. Per germline, CDR1 MRHNA and CDR2 SNTAGT. The CDR3 is made up of 13 amino acids. CDR3 nucleotides: TGTGCCAGCTCTCGGGGCCCCGAGGATGAGCAGTTCTTC. Translating it yields CASSRGPEDEQFF.

The chain is built from TRBV7-6 and TRBJ1-4; no definite D call. Germline lookup yields CDR1 SGHVS and CDR2 FNYEAQ. This CDR3 spans 17 amino acids. V lost 1 base and J 7 bases, leaving 19 bases between the germline ends. The CDR3 loop is CASSLVPPRGWSEKLFF. The CDR3 DNA reads as TGTGCCAGCAGCTTAGTACCCCCCCGGGGATGGAGTGAAAAACTGTTTTTT.

In its sample, this clonotype was seen many times. V is TRBV20-1 and J is TRBJ2-3; weak D call: TRBD2 (6 bases). Germline assignment: CDR1 DFQATT and CDR2 SNEGSKA (reference sequence). V shed 2 bases and J shed 0 bases, with 21 bases lying between them. This CDR3 region has 18 residues. CDR3 bases: TGCAGTGCTAGACTTATCGGGCTGAGCGGGTCTAGCACAGATACGCAGTATTTT. This encodes CSARLIGLSGSSTDTQYF.

Only a few counts were recorded for this clonotype. This chain links TRBV5-1 with TRBJ1-1; possible D gene TRBD1, 5 bases. Germline V lookup: CDR1 SGHRS, CDR2 YFSETQ. The CDR3 length is 14 residues. V was trimmed by 4 bases and J by 0 bases, leaving 10 bases between them. CDR3: CASSDGGMNTEAFF. CDR3 nucleotides: TGCGCCAGCAGCGACGGGGGAATGAACACTGAAGCTTTCTTT.

This clonotype appeared a few times. The chain carries TRBV6-6 and TRBJ2-7; the D call may be TRBD1 or TRBD2 (5 bases each). Between the trimmed V and J ends, which lost 3 bases and 6 bases, there was a span of 12 bases. The germline V gene encodes CDR1 MNHNY and CDR2 SVGAGI (reference sequence). The CDR3 spans 13 residues. This CDR3 reads CASSYGGSIEQYF. The CDR3 coding sequence is TGTGCCAGCAGTTATGGGGGATCGATCGAGCAGTACTTC.

This clonotype was seen more than once but under ten times. The chain employs TRBV12-3 or TRBV12-4 and TRBJ2-6; D not resolved. The CDR3 runs to 12 residues. The V gene lost 8 bases and the J gene lost 3 bases, with 5 bases spanning the gap. CDR3 sequence (DNA): TGTGCCAGCGGGCTTGGGGCCAACGTCCTGACTTTC. Its translation is CASGLGANVLTF.

V is TRBV12-3 or TRBV12-4 and J is TRBJ2-4, with 7 bases that match TRBD1. The DNA matches TRBJ2-5 better at its end, which makes the J call doubtful. The CDR3 sequence is 16 residues long. For the CDR3, the DNA is TGTGCCAGCAGTCGTCTCATCGCTACAGGGGAAGAGACCCAGTACTTC. Translation: CASSRLIATGEETQYF.

The chain links TRBV12-3 or TRBV12-4 to TRBJ1-2, with TRBD1 matching over 8 bases. The CDR3 contains 12 residues. The V segment lost 8 bases and the J segment 7 bases; nucleotides outside the gene matches: 6. In nucleotides, the CDR3 is TGTGCCAGCGAGACAGGGGAAGGTGGCTACACCTTC. This sequence encodes CASETGEGGYTF.

The gene calls are TRBV10-3 and TRBJ2-5; tentatively, D is TRBD1 (6 bases). The DNA end is a closer match to TRBJ2-7, so the J assignment may be wrong. Germline V gene lookup returns CDR1 ENHRY and CDR2 SYGVKD. This CDR3 has 15 amino acids. The CDR3 spells CAISESGAPRGEQYF. CDR3 nucleotides: TGTGCCATCAGTGAGTCGGGGGCCCCTCGGGGCGAGCAGTACTTC.

The V and J genes are TRBV20-1 and TRBJ1-1; D not resolved. This CDR3 is built from 14 residues. Germline CDR1 and CDR2: DFQATT and SNEGSKA (reference sequence). Trimming left V 7 bases short and J 1 base short, with 16 bases between. CDR3: CSVPARTENTEAFF. CDR3 nucleotides: TGCAGTGTTCCCGCCCGGACCGAGAACACTGAAGCTTTCTTT.

J is TRBJ1-2 and V is TRBV5-1; 8 bases match TRBD1. This CDR3 is 15 amino acids long. CDR1 and CDR2 from the germline V gene are SGHRS and YFSETQ. J lost 4 bases, V lost 0 bases, and 5 bases had no gene match. CDR3 amino acids: CASSLGDRNAYGYTF. CDR3 nucleotides: TGCGCCAGCAGCTTGGGGGACAGGAACGCCTATGGCTACACCTTC. Full variable domain (rest looked up from reference TRBV5-1 and TRBJ1-2): KAGVTQTPRYLIKTRGQQVTLSCSPISGHRSVSWYQQTPGQGLQFLFEYFSETQRNKGNFPGRFSGRQFSNSRSEMNVSTLELGDSALYLCASSLGDRNAYGYTFGSGTRLTVV.

As DNA, the CDR3 is TGTGCCAGCAGGGGGAGAGATCAGCCCCAGCATTTT. This translates into CASRGRDQPQHF. This chain uses TRBV6-5 with TRBJ1-5; D remains ambiguous. V was trimmed by 6 bases and J by 5 bases, leaving 8 bases between them. This CDR3 has 12 amino acids. Per the germline V gene, CDR1 is MNHEY and CDR2 is SVGAGI.

The chain is built from TRBV4-3 and TRBJ2-1, with TRBD2 matching 11 bases. Germline V gives CDR1 LGHNA, CDR2 YSLEER. CDR3 length: 19 amino acids. V was pared by 1 base and J by 2 bases, with 10 bases of the junction left unmatched. The CDR3 DNA is TGCGCCAGCAGCCAAGGTAGCGGGAGGGAACTCTTTACCTACAATGAGCAGTTCTTC. Protein product: CASSQGSGRELFTYNEQFF.

For this clonotype: The junction departs from the called germline gene at one end, perhaps through a read error. This chain joins TRBV3-1 and TRBJ2-1, with 10 bases matching TRBD2. Germline V gene lookup returns CDR1 LGHDT and CDR2 YNNKEL (reference sequence). The CDR3 extends over 15 amino acids. The CDR3 region has the DNA TGTGCCAGCACCCCACTAGCGGGAAGCTACAATGGGCAGTTCTTC. Its translation is CASTPLAGSYNGQFF.

The chain recombines TRBV5-1 with TRBJ2-7; TRBD1 matches 9 bases. The germline V gene has CDR1 SGHRS and CDR2 YFSETQ. Trimming took 4 bases from V and 6 from J; bases not matched to a gene: 5. CDR3 length: 13 amino acids. CDR3 bases: TGCGCCAGCAGCCTGGGACAGGGAGGCGAGCAGTACTTC. This encodes CASSLGQGGEQYF. The variable domain in full, completed from reference TRBV5-1 and TRBJ2-7, reads KAGVTQTPRYLIKTRGQQVTLSCSPISGHRSVSWYQQTPGQGLQFLFEYFSETQRNKGNFPGRFSGRQFSNSRSEMNVSTLELGDSALYLCASSLGQGGEQYFGPGTRLTVT.

DNA of the CDR3: TGTGCCGTACAACGGGGGGCCCGGAACAATGAGCAGTTCTTC. This encodes CAVQRGARNNEQFF. The chain has TRBV6-2 or TRBV6-3 and TRBJ2-1; a weak D match, TRBD2 (7 bases). The V gene's germline CDR1 is MNHEY and CDR2 SVGEGT. CDR3 length equals 14 residues. V lost 11 bases and J 5 bases, leaving 19 bases between the germline ends.

This clonotype was counted at least ten times. J is TRBJ2-1 and V is TRBV29-1, with D perhaps TRBD2 (5 bases). The V end was cut by 3 bases, the J end by 3 bases, with 21 bases between. The CDR3 extends over 17 amino acids. Germline values: CDR1 SQVTM, CDR2 ANQGSEA. CDR3: CSVDYPRGVLRYNEQFF. CDR3 nucleotide sequence: TGCAGCGTTGACTACCCACGGGGAGTTCTTCGCTACAATGAGCAGTTCTTC.

The chain joins TRBV7-8 to TRBJ2-7; 9 nucleotides align to TRBD2. Trimming took 2 bases from V and 6 from J; bases not matched to a gene: 5. The V gene's germline CDR1 is SGHVS and CDR2 FQNEAQ. The CDR3 loop spans 14 amino acids. In DNA form, the CDR3 reads TGTGCCAGCAGCTTAATGGGACTAGCATCCGAGCAGTACTTC. Its protein is CASSLMGLASEQYF.

This clonotype has only one observation. This chain joins TRBV7-6 and TRBJ2-4, with 8 nucleotides matching TRBD2. V trimming: 2 bases; J trimming: 7 bases; junction bases outside the gene matches: 19. Germline loops: CDR1 SGHVS, CDR2 FNYEAQ. The length of the CDR3 is 19 residues. This CDR3 reads CASSLRAFVTSGGANIQYF. CDR3 nucleotides: TGTGCCAGCAGCTTACGTGCTTTCGTTACTAGCGGAGGGGCGAACATTCAGTACTTC.

This chain joins TRBV14 and TRBJ2-2; 8 bases agree with TRBD1. Looked up from germline, CDR1 is SGHDN and CDR2 is FVKESK. The CDR3 consists of 14 residues. The J segment lost 5 bases and the V segment lost 5 bases, leaving 4 bases of the junction unmatched. CDR3 nucleotide sequence: TGTGCCAGCAGCAGGCGGACAGGGACCGGGGAGCTGTTTTTT. This sequence encodes CASSRRTGTGELFF.

The J gene is TRBJ2-7, the V gene TRBV4-2, with D maybe TRBD2 (8 bases). Trimming took off 2 bases at V and 2 bases at J, with 16 bases between the two ends. CDR1 and CDR2 from the germline V gene are LGHNA and YNFKEQ. This CDR3 has 16 amino acids. CDR3 nucleotides: TGTGCCAGCAGCCAAATAAGACAGGGACTAGCCTACGAGCAGTACTTC. This sequence encodes CASSQIRQGLAYEQYF.

This clonotype was observed a few times. The chain employs TRBV28 and TRBJ2-1; D unclear. Germline-derived CDR1 and CDR2 are MDHEN and SYDVKM. The V end was cut by 5 bases, the J end by 7 bases, with 15 bases between. This CDR3 is 14 amino acids long. In DNA form, the CDR3 reads TGTGCCAGCAGTACCGGACCCCCCGCGAATGAGCAGTTCTTC. Protein product: CASSTGPPANEQFF.

This clonotype was observed a few times. The chain links TRBV7-2 to TRBJ2-7; D gene uncertain. The CDR3 totals 13 residues. V lost 4 bases and J 2 bases, leaving 9 bases between the germline ends. The V gene's germline CDR1 is SGHTA and CDR2 FQGNSA. The CDR3 protein is CASSYRWAYEQYF. The CDR3 coding sequence is TGTGCCAGCAGCTACCGTTGGGCCTACGAGCAGTACTTC.

The rearrangement joins TRBV9 to TRBJ1-5; D not resolved. The V and J ends lost 4 bases and 1 base respectively, with 9 bases between them. The CDR3 runs 14 residues. Germline V gives CDR1 SGDLS, CDR2 YYNGEE. CDR3 in amino acids: CASSTEDSNQPQHF. CDR3 sequence (DNA): TGTGCCAGCAGCACGGAGGACAGCAATCAGCCCCAGCATTTT.

The chain links TRBV14 to TRBJ1-2; D call uncertain. The length of the CDR3 is 13 residues. Germline-derived CDR1 and CDR2 are SGHDN and FVKESK. The V end was cut by 1 base, the J end by 5 bases, with 8 bases between. The CDR3 DNA follows: TGTGCCAGCAGCCAAGCTTCAGGTTATGGCTACACCTTC. It yields the protein CASSQASGYGYTF.

The J gene is TRBJ2-7, the V gene TRBV7-6, with TRBD1 matching 9 bases. J gave up 1 base and V 4 bases, and 5 bases lay outside the gene matches. Germline V gives CDR1 SGHVS, CDR2 FNYEAQ. The CDR3 contains 15 residues. The CDR3, as DNA: TGTGCCAGCAGCTCCGGACAGGGGTCATCCTACGAGCAGTACTTC. It translates to CASSSGQGSSYEQYF.

CDR3 nucleotide sequence: TGTGCCAGCAGCCATTCCCGGGGGAAGGGTGCTAACTATGGCTACACCTTC. Translation gives CASSHSRGKGANYGYTF. The rearrangement joins TRBV3-1 to TRBJ1-2, with D perhaps matching TRBD1 (5 bases). V was trimmed by 3 bases and J by 0 bases, leaving 17 bases between them. The length of the CDR3 is 17 residues. Germline V gene data show CDR1 as LGHDT and CDR2 as YNNKEL (reference sequence).

The chain joins TRBV7-9 to TRBJ1-2; D ambiguous. CDR1 and CDR2 (germline): SEHNR, FQNEAQ (reference sequence). The CDR3 has 14 amino acids. Trimming stripped 5 bases from V and 6 bases from J, with 16 bases between. CDR3 region: CASSRGWVGDGYTF. The CDR3 region has the DNA TGTGCCAGCAGCCGGGGATGGGTTGGTGATGGCTACACCTTC.

The chain recombines TRBV7-2 with TRBJ1-1, with a possible D match to TRBD1 (5 bases). The CDR3 is 16 amino acids. V lost 0 bases, J lost 1 base, and 12 bases lay in between. Germline V gene lookup returns CDR1 SGHTA and CDR2 FQGNSA. CDR3 nucleotides: TGTGCCAGCAGCTTAGCGTCTAGCGGGGGGAACACTGAAGCTTTCTTT. Its translation is CASSLASSGGNTEAFF.